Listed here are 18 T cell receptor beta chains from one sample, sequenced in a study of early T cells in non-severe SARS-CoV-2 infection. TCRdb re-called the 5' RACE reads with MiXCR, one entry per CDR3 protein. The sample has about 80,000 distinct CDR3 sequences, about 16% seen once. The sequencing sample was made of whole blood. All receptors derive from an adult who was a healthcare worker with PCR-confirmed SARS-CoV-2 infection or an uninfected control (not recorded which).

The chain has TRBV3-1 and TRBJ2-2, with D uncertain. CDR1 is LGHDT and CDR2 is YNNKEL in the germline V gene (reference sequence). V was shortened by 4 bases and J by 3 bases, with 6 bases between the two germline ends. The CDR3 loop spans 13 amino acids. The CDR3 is CASSPEYTGELFF. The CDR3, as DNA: TGTGCCAGCAGCCCGGAGTACACCGGGGAGCTGTTTTTT.

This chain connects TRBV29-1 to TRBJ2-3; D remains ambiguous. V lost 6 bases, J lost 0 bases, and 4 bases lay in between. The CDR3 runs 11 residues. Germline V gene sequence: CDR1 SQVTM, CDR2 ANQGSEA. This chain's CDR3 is CSVVSTDTQYF. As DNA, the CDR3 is TGCAGCGTAGTTAGCACAGATACGCAGTATTTT.

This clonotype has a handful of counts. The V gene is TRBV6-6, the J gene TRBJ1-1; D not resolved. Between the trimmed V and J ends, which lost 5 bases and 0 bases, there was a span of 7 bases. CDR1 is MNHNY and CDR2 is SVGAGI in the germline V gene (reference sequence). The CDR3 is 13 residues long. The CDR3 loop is CASSQTVNTEAFF. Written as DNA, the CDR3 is TGTGCCAGCAGTCAAACGGTGAACACTGAAGCTTTCTTT.

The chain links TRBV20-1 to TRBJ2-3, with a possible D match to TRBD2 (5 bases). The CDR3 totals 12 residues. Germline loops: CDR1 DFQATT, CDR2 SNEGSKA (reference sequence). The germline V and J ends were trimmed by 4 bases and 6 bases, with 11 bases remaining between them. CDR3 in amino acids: CSATEGTDTQYF. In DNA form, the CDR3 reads TGCAGTGCTACTGAGGGAACGGATACGCAGTATTTT.

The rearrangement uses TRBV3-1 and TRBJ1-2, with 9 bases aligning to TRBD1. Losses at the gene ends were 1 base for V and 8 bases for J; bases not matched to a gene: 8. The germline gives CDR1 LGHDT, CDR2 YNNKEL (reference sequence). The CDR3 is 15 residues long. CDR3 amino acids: CASSQALGTGRGYTF. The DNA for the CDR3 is TGTGCCAGCAGCCAAGCCCTAGGGACAGGGCGAGGCTACACCTTC.

CDR3 in DNA: TGCGCCAGCAGCTTCGCGGACAGGGTGGCCAACGTCCTGACTTTC. This translates into CASSFADRVANVLTF. The rearrangement joins TRBV5-1 to TRBJ2-6, with 8 bases identical to TRBD1. This CDR3 has 15 amino acids. Germline loops: CDR1 SGHRS, CDR2 YFSETQ. V lost 2 bases to trimming and J lost 6 bases; unmatched junction nucleotides: 4. The variable domain in full, with the rest retrieved from reference TRBV5-1 and TRBJ2-6, is KAGVTQTPRYLIKTRGQQVTLSCSPISGHRSVSWYQQTPGQGLQFLFEYFSETQRNKGNFPGRFSGRQFSNSRSEMNVSTLELGDSALYLCASSFADRVANVLTFGAGSRLTVL.

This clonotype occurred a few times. The CDR3 loop reads CASSFPSSGYLLGSTGELFF. In DNA form, the CDR3 reads TGTGCCAGCAGTTTCCCGAGTAGCGGGTATCTTCTAGGTAGCACCGGGGAGCTGTTTTTT. The V call is TRBV28, the J call TRBJ2-2, with TRBD2 matching 7 bases. Germline trimming cut 3 bases from V and 4 bases from J; bases unmatched to any gene: 20. The CDR3 extends over 20 amino acids. The germline V gene encodes CDR1 MDHEN and CDR2 SYDVKM.

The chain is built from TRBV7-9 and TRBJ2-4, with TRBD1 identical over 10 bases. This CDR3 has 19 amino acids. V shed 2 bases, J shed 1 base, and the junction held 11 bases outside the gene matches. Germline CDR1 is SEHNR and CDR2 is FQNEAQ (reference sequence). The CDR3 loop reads CASSLTGTGESWAKNIQYF. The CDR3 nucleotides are TGTGCCAGCAGCTTAACCGGGACAGGGGAGTCATGGGCCAAAAACATTCAGTACTTC.

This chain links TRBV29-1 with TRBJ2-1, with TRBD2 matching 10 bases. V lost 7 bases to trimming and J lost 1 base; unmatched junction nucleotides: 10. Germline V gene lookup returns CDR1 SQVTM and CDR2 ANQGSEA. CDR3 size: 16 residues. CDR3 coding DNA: TGCAGCGGTCTAGCGGGAGAGGGTAGGTCCTACAATGAGCAGTTCTTC. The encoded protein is CSGLAGEGRSYNEQFF.

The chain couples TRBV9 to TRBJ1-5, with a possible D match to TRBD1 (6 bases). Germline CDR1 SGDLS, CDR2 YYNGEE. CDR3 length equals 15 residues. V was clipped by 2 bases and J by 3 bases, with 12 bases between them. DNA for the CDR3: TGTGCCAGCAGCGTCTCTCCAGGGGTCAATCAGCCCCAGCATTTT. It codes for CASSVSPGVNQPQHF. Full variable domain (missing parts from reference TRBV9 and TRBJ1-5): DSGVTQTPKHLITATGQRVTLRCSPRSGDLSVYWYQQSLDQGLQFLIQYYNGEERAKGNILERFSAQQFPDLHSELNLSSLELGDSALYFCASSVSPGVNQPQHFGDGTRLSIL.

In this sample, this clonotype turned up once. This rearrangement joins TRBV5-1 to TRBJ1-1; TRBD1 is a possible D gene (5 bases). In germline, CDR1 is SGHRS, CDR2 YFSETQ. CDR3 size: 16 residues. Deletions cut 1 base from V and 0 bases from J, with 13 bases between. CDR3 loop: CASSLPQAGMNTEAFF. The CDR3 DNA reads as TGCGCCAGCAGCTTGCCACAGGCGGGAATGAACACTGAAGCTTTCTTT.

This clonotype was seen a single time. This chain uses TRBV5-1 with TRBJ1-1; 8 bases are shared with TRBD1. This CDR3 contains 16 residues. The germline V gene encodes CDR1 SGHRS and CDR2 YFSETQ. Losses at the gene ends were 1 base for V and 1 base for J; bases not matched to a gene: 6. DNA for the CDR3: TGCGCCAGCAGCTTGAGTTCAGGGACAGGGAACACTGAAGCTTTCTTT. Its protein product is CASSLSSGTGNTEAFF.

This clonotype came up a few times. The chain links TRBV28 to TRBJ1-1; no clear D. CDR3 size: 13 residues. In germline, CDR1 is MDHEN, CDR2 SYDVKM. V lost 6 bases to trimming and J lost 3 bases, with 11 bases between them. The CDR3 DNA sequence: TGTGCCAGCAGCCGACGGCTCGACACTGAAGCTTTCTTT. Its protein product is CASSRRLDTEAFF. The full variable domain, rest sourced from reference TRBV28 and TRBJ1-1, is DVKVTQSSRYLVKRTGEKVFLECVQDMDHENMFWYRQDPGLGLRLIYFSYDVKMKEKGDIPEGYSVSREKKERFSLILESASTNQTSMYLCASSRRLDTEAFFGQGTRLTVV.

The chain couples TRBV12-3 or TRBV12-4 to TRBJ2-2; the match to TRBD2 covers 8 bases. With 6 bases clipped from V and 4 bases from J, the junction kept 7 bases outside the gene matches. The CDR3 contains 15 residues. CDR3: CASRNSGKGTGELFF. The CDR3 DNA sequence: TGTGCCAGCAGGAATAGCGGGAAAGGCACCGGGGAGCTGTTTTTT.

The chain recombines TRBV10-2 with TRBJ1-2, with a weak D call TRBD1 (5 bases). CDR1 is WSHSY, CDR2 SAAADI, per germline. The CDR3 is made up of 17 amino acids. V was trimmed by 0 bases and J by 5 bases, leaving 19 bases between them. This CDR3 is CASSESGPNDSLYGYTF. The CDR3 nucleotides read TGCGCCAGCAGTGAGTCGGGTCCCAACGACAGTTTGTATGGCTACACCTTC.

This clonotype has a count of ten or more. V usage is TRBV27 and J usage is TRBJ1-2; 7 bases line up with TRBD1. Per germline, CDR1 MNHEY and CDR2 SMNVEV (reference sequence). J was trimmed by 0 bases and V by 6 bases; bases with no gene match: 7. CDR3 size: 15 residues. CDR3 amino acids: CASRRQGSANYGYTF. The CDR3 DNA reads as TGTGCCAGCAGGCGACAGGGCTCAGCTAACTATGGCTACACCTTC.

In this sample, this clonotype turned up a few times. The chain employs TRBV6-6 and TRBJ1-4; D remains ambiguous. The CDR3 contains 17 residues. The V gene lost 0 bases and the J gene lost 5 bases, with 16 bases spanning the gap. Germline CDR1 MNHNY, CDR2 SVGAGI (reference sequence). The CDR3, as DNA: TGTGCCAGCAGTTACTCCTCCTCGTGGCAGCTCAATGAAAAACTGTTTTTT. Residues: CASSYSSSWQLNEKLFF.

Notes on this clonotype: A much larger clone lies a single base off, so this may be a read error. As DNA, the CDR3 is TGTGCCAGCTCACCAGAACTAGCGGACCGGGAGCAGTTCTTC. It translates to CASSPELADREQFF. V gene TRBV18 combines with J gene TRBJ2-1, with 8 bases aligning to TRBD2. Trimming removed 2 bases from V and 10 bases from J; junction bases left unmatched: 7. The CDR3 has 14 amino acids. Germline lookup yields CDR1 KGHSH and CDR2 LQKENI.